Listed below are T cell receptor beta chains from one sample, sequenced in a study of blood T cell repertoires in COVID-19. The table came from immunoSEQ multiplex PCR; TCRdb's copy has only in-frame clones and leaves some out. This repertoire shows 260,000 or so clones, 86% found once; its top ten account for 15%. The source material was PBMCs or T cells enriched from blood (not recorded which). The receptors stem from a man younger than 30 who had recovered from COVID-19. The conserved cysteine and the conserved F or W are not part of the CDR3 here.

v_call	j_call	cdr3_aa
TRBV29-1	TRBJ2-1	SVEEGGVYNEQF
TRBV10-3	TRBJ1-2	AISRQGEDGYT
TRBV6-5	TRBJ2-4	ASGGGQNIQY
TRBV7-9	TRBJ1-2	ASSGSKEGYT
TRBV2	TRBJ2-7	ASSAFTGNEQY
TRBV4-1	TRBJ1-4	ASSQVPGHPNEKLF
TRBV28	TRBJ1-3	AIQATGNTIY
TRBV3-1/TRBV3-2	TRBJ2-7	ASSQLGAGGREQY
TRBV5-6	TRBJ2-1	ASSLDPSVGGKYNEQF
TRBV7-3	TRBJ2-1	ASSPKGSGRALNEQF
TRBV7-9	TRBJ2-5	ASRRGASQETQY
TRBV5-4	TRBJ2-7	ASSPRDLLNEQY
TRBV6-1	TRBJ1-1	ASSEQWSTEAF
TRBV19	TRBJ2-7	ASSELGGITYEQY
TRBV27	TRBJ2-7	ASSLTSPDRTGYYEQY
TRBV7-9	TRBJ2-2	ASSSTGRTGIGTGELF
TRBV5-1	TRBJ2-5	ASSSGLAGAAETQY
TRBV2	TRBJ2-3	ASSLPGGGSTDTQY
TRBV30	TRBJ1-6	AWRDRINSPLH
TRBV28	TRBJ1-6	ASSLPYTGDSPLH
TRBV27	TRBJ2-3	ASSLGATQY
TRBV30	TRBJ1-2	ASPGGYGYT
TRBV27	TRBJ2-3	ASSLNADTQY
TRBV5-4	TRBJ2-6	ASSQWTLSTGANVLT
TRBV5-1	TRBJ2-7	ASSFSSGETYEQY
TRBV7-8	TRBJ1-1	ASRDGFKRNTEAF
TRBV19	TRBJ1-5	ASSRGQGFNQPQH
TRBV5-4	TRBJ1-1	ASRLTGRNTEAF
TRBV9	TRBJ2-2	ASSGRYGQSTNTGELF
TRBV5-6	TRBJ2-7	ASSLYNSYEQY
TRBV27	TRBJ1-1	ASGSGVNTEAF
TRBV5-6	TRBJ2-2	ASRTGLSGELF
TRBV5-1	TRBJ1-4	ASSIDRAEKLF